The rows below give T cell receptor beta chains drawn from one sample of a study of blood T cell repertoires in COVID-19. Profiling relied on immunoSEQ multiplex PCR, and the TCRdb table lists in-frame clones only, not all of them. The table lists tens of thousands of clones, about four fifths of them singletons, with around 15% in the top ten. The sample consisted of peripheral blood. Source of these receptors: a human donor in a cohort sampled during active COVID-19. Both conserved end residues are part of each CDR3. The D gene is left open where the match is weak. Clone size is shown for a subset of rows, as once, few, many or a class of expanded clone.

abundance,v_gene,j_gene,d_gene,CDR3nt,CDR3aa
.,TRBV30,TRBJ2-7,.,TGTGCCTGGAGTGTCGGTGAAGCTGGGCACGAGCAGTACTTC,CAWSVGEAGHEQYF
.,TRBV24-1,TRBJ2-1,TRBD2,TGTGCCACCAGTGGTATAGCGGGAGCTGAGCAGTTCTTC,CATSGIAGAEQFF
few,TRBV25-1,TRBJ1-5,TRBD1,TGTGCCAGCATAGGTATGGGACAGCTAAATCAGCCCCAGCATTTT,CASIGMGQLNQPQHF
.,TRBV30,TRBJ2-7,.,TGTGCCTGGTCGGTCCAACCGAGCGAGCAGTACTTC,CAWSVQPSEQYF
.,TRBV7-7,TRBJ2-5,TRBD1,TGTGCTAGCAGTGCCCGGACAGGGGGCGCTGGGGAGACCCAGTACTTC,CASSARTGGAGETQYF
.,TRBV29-1,TRBJ2-1,TRBD2,TGCAGCGTTGATATACCCGGGAGGGCTGAGCAGTTCTTC,CSVDIPGRAEQFF
.,TRBV25-1,TRBJ2-7,TRBD2,TGTGCCAGCAGTGACCTAGGGACTAGCGGTTCCTACGAGCAGTACTTC,CASSDLGTSGSYEQYF
once,TRBV27,TRBJ2-7,.,TGTGCCAGCAGTTTAGGCATCGGGGCCTACGAGCAGTACTTC,CASSLGIGAYEQYF
.,TRBV2,TRBJ2-4,.,TGTGCCAGCAGGAGGGGGGGCCTGGCCAAAAACATTCAGTACTTC,CASRRGGLAKNIQYF
.,TRBV3-1/TRBV3-2,TRBJ2-1,TRBD2,TGTGCCAGCAGCCAAGTTTCGGGAGGCGGGGATGAGCAGTTCTTC,CASSQVSGGGDEQFF
.,TRBV7-2,TRBJ2-2,TRBD1,TGTGCCAGCAGCCCTGGAGGACAGGCGAACACCGGGGAGCTGTTTTTT,CASSPGGQANTGELFF
.,TRBV5-1,TRBJ2-5,TRBD1,TGCGCCAGCAGCCTCGGGACAGCCCAAGAGACCCAGTACTTC,CASSLGTAQETQYF
.,TRBV5-4,TRBJ2-1,.,TGTGCCAGCAGCCCCCCGGGCAATGAGCAGTTCTTC,CASSPPGNEQFF
.,TRBV14,TRBJ2-1,TRBD2,TGTGCCAGCAGCCCAAGGACTAGTTACAATGAGCAGTTCTTC,CASSPRTSYNEQFF
.,TRBV2,TRBJ1-1,.,TGTGCCAGCAGTGAACGAGGTCCCACTGAAGCTTTCTTT,CASSERGPTEAFF
few,TRBV10-3,TRBJ2-1,TRBD2,TGTGCCATCAGTGCCTCTAGCGGGAGTACGGCCAATGAGCAGTTCTTC,CAISASSGSTANEQFF
.,TRBV13,TRBJ2-3,TRBD2,TGTGCCAGCACCAGGAGCGGGAGCAGCACAGATACGCAGTATTTT,CASTRSGSSTDTQYF
.,TRBV12-5,TRBJ2-2,.,TGTGCTAGTGGTTGGGAGATAGCTGCAGGCACCGGGGAGCTGTTTTTT,CASGWEIAAGTGELFF
once,TRBV19,TRBJ1-1,.,TGTGCCAGTAGTATAGATCAAGGGCGGGTTGAAGCTTTCTTT,CASSIDQGRVEAFF
many,TRBV30,TRBJ1-6,.,TGTGCCTGGAGATGGGCGTCGGATTCACCCCTCCACTTT,CAWRWASDSPLHF
.,TRBV4-1,TRBJ2-3,TRBD2,TGCGCCAGCAGCCAAGAAGGCGCTAGCGGGATTGTAAGCACAGATACGCAGTATTTT,CASSQEGASGIVSTDTQYF
.,TRBV7-9,TRBJ2-3,.,TGTGCCAGCAGCTTAGGTGGAGAGACAGATACGCAGTATTTT,CASSLGGETDTQYF
.,TRBV29-1,TRBJ2-1,TRBD2,TGCAGCGTCCAACGGGGTAGCGGGAGTCAAAATGAGCAGTTCTTC,CSVQRGSGSQNEQFF
.,TRBV7-2,TRBJ1-3,TRBD1,TGTGCCAGCAGCTTAGGACAGGGGGCGAACACCATATATTTT,CASSLGQGANTIYF
.,TRBV5-1,TRBJ2-7,TRBD2,TGCGCCAGCAAGGGGACTAGCGACTCCTACGAGCAGTACTTC,CASKGTSDSYEQYF
once,TRBV3-1/TRBV3-2,TRBJ2-2,TRBD2,TGTGCCAGCAACCAGGGTAGCGGGAGTAACACCGGGGAGCTGTTTTTT,CASNQGSGSNTGELFF
.,TRBV6-5,TRBJ2-7,TRBD1,TGTGCCAGCAGTTCTCCGGGACAGACTCACTACGAGCAGTACTTC,CASSSPGQTHYEQYF
.,TRBV6-1,TRBJ2-5,TRBD1,TGTGCCAGCAGTGAAACGACAGGGTGGGACGAGACCCAGTACTTC,CASSETTGWDETQYF
.,TRBV7-9,TRBJ2-2,TRBD2,TGTGCCAGCAGCTCCCGGGTTGCTAGCGGGAGTCCAGGGGAGCTGTTTTTT,CASSSRVASGSPGELFF
.,TRBV7-2,TRBJ2-1,TRBD2,TGTGCCAGCAGCTTAGCGATCGGGGCGGGCGGGAGGTTCTACAATGAGCAGTTCTTC,CASSLAIGAGGRFYNEQFF
.,TRBV7-2,TRBJ1-2,TRBD1,TGTGCCAGCAGCTTACGGAGGGGGCGGGGCTACACCTTC,CASSLRRGRGYTF
.,TRBV20-1,TRBJ2-1,.,TGCAGTGCTCCTACTAGCAATGAGCAGTTCTTC,CSAPTSNEQFF
.,TRBV19,TRBJ1-2,.,TGTGCCAGTAGTATAACAGCCCAGAACTATGGCTACACCTTC,CASSITAQNYGYTF
.,TRBV5-1,TRBJ1-6,.,TGCGCCAGCAACGAGGGTGGTAGAGATTCACCCCTCCACTTT,CASNEGGRDSPLHF
.,TRBV28,TRBJ2-7,.,TGTGCCAGCAGTTTAGCGGCTACAGGGTCGCGGGAGCAGTACTTC,CASSLAATGSREQYF
.,TRBV13,TRBJ2-3,TRBD2,TGTGCCAGCAGCTTACCCCGAAGGGGTAGCGGGACAGATACGCAGTATTTT,CASSLPRRGSGTDTQYF
.,TRBV7-2,TRBJ2-1,TRBD2,TGTGCCAGCAGCTGGGCGGTTCTTTTGAGCGGGAGAGGCTACAATGAGCAGTTCTTC,CASSWAVLLSGRGYNEQFF
once,TRBV4-1,TRBJ2-7,TRBD1,TGCGCCAGCAGCCAAGGCAGGGGGTTCTACGAGCAGTACTTC,CASSQGRGFYEQYF
.,TRBV6-1,TRBJ2-7,.,TGTGCCAGCAGTGAACCGCCCCGACCGGGGTACGAGCAGTACTTC,CASSEPPRPGYEQYF
.,TRBV6-4,TRBJ2-1,.,TGTGCCAGCAGTGCCTCCGGAGACAATGAGCAGTTCTTC,CASSASGDNEQFF
.,TRBV6-6,TRBJ2-3,TRBD1,TGTGCCAGCAGTTACTCGATGGACAGGGGCGCAGATACGCAGTATTTT,CASSYSMDRGADTQYF
.,TRBV3-1/TRBV3-2,TRBJ2-7,.,TGTGCCAGCAGCCAAGCGTTACAGGGGGGGAGGTACGAGCAGTACTTC,CASSQALQGGRYEQYF
.,TRBV24-1,TRBJ2-3,.,TGTGCCACCAGGGGTTCCGACTCTAGCACAGATACGCAGTATTTT,CATRGSDSSTDTQYF
once,TRBV19,TRBJ2-1,TRBD2,TGTGCCAGTAGTATAGAGGATACTAGCGGGGGATACAATGAGCAGTTCTTC,CASSIEDTSGGYNEQFF
.,TRBV19,TRBJ1-2,TRBD1,TGTGCCAGTAGACCTGGGACAGGGGGCGACTATGGCTACACCTTC,CASRPGTGGDYGYTF
few,TRBV7-8,TRBJ2-2,TRBD1,TGTGCCAGCAGCTCGCGACAGGGGAACACCGGGGAGCTGTTTTTT,CASSSRQGNTGELFF
.,TRBV10-3,TRBJ2-1,.,TGTGCCTTCTCCAGGGGTGGGGATGAGCAGTTCTTC,CAFSRGGDEQFF
.,TRBV4-3,TRBJ2-2,.,TGCGCCAGCAGCCCAGCGGTTGCGAACACCGGGGAGCTGTTTTTT,CASSPAVANTGELFF
.,TRBV5-6,TRBJ1-5,TRBD1,TGTGCCAGCAGCTACCAGGGGGCGGAAAATCAGCCCCAGCATTTT,CASSYQGAENQPQHF
once,TRBV3-1/TRBV3-2,TRBJ1-1,.,TGTGCCAGCAGCCAAGTCATGAACACTGAAGCTTTCTTT,CASSQVMNTEAFF
.,TRBV4-3,TRBJ1-2,TRBD1,TGCGCCAGCAGCCCTGGGGACAGACATGGCTACACCTTC,CASSPGDRHGYTF
.,TRBV5-1,TRBJ2-1,.,TGCGCCAGCAGCTTGGGGCAGGGCCCCTACAATGAGCAGTTCTTC,CASSLGQGPYNEQFF
.,TRBV18,TRBJ2-4,.,TGTGCCAGCTCACTGACTGGCGGAGGTGGGGAAAACATTCAGTACTTC,CASSLTGGGGENIQYF
.,TRBV2,TRBJ1-4,.,TGTGCCAGCGGAGGGGAGACTAATGAAAAACTGTTTTTT,CASGGETNEKLFF